This T cell receptor (beta chain) emerged from a study of low-dose radiotherapy and immunotherapy resistance in tumors. Turning to the study itself: Cyclophosphamide went in intravenously at 200 mg/m2 every two weeks, one day before radiation and immunotherapy.

Germline V gene lookup returns CDR1 LNHDA and CDR2 SQIVND (reference sequence). V lost 7 bases and J lost 6, with 10 bases in between. This CDR3 region has 12 residues. Gene-specific TRAV and TRBV primers were used for first-strand cDNA, covering alpha and beta chains. It was with a constant-region primer and a V-primer adapter that TCRs were amplified over around 18 PCR cycles. TCRdb passed the reads through MiXCR, listing each CDR3 protein once. This table has more than 70,000 distinct CDR3 sequences, around 30% appearing once. Time point described: before trial treatment. This TCR derives from a female donor with ovarian cancer. V and J are TRBV19 and TRBJ1-5; weak D call: TRBD1 (6 bases). The material sequenced was PBMCs, taken before treatment. CDR3 loop: CASTQGFQPQHF. For the CDR3, the DNA is TGTGCCAGTACGCAGGGGTTTCAGCCCCAGCATTTT.